This T cell receptor (beta chain) was documented in a study of blood T cell repertoires in COVID-19. The wider study: From the United States, Italy and Spain came samples of acute and convalescent COVID-19. Nucleic acid was either cDNA or gDNA, and it came from T cells, B-cell-depleted T cells, or PBMCs.

Study processing details: Amplification of reference gene primers provided the estimated nucleated cell counts. Data came from immunoSEQ multiplex PCR; TCRdb stores just in-frame clones and leaves some out. The DNA was the basis for D and trimming; V, J and clone size are from that table. The sample shows just under 50,000 clones, approximately 85% of them seen only once. Sequenced: peripheral blood. The clonotype comes from a human donor in a cohort sampled during active COVID-19.

The CDR3 region has the DNA TGTGCCAGCAGTTTATTCGGCCAGCGGGTCCAGTACGAGCAGTACTTC. Its translation is CASSLFGQRVQYEQYF. The chain combines TRBV27 with TRBJ2-7; a possible D gene is TRBD2 (6 bases). V lost 1 base, J lost 4 bases, and 17 bases lay in between. This CDR3 has 16 amino acids. Germline V gene lookup returns CDR1 MNHEY and CDR2 SMNVEV (reference sequence).